Listed below are T cell receptor beta chains from one sample, sequenced in a study of cytomegalovirus exposure and HLA in healthy donors. TCRdb's copy holds only in-frame clones and misses some; the assay was immunoSEQ multiplex PCR. The table shows around 170,000 clones, with about four fifths occurring only once. Source material: PBMCs. These receptors were obtained from a woman in her twenties or thirties in good health and CMV-seronegative. CDR3s include the opening cysteine and the closing phenylalanine or tryptophan. D genes are given only for firm matches. Where a row states a size, it is once, few, many or the class of an expanded clone; other rows omit it.

V gene: TRBV28
J gene: TRBJ2-2
clone size: NA
D gene: TRBD1
CDR3 protein: CASSFRGSPRELFF
CDR3 DNA: TGTGCCAGCAGTTTCAGGGGGAGCCCCCGGGAGCTGTTTTTT

V gene: TRBV6-5
J gene: TRBJ2-5
clone size: NA
D gene: TRBD1
CDR3 protein: CASSYGGPRGQTQYF
CDR3 DNA: TGTGCCAGCAGTTACGGTGGGCCCAGGGGGCAGACCCAGTACTTC

V gene: TRBV19
J gene: TRBJ1-5
clone size: NA
D gene: TRBD1
CDR3 protein: CASSTRDRGANQPQHF
CDR3 DNA: TGTGCCAGTAGTACTCGGGACAGGGGGGCCAATCAGCCCCAGCATTTT

V gene: TRBV5-4
J gene: TRBJ1-3
clone size: NA
D gene: TRBD1
CDR3 protein: CATMKQGSNTIYF
CDR3 DNA: TGTGCCACCATGAAACAGGGGAGCAACACCATATATTTT

V gene: TRBV7-2
J gene: TRBJ2-1
clone size: NA
D gene: TRBD1
CDR3 protein: CASSPGTGSYEQFF
CDR3 DNA: TGTGCCAGCAGCCCCGGGACAGGATCATATGAGCAGTTCTTC

V gene: TRBV7-2
J gene: TRBJ1-1
clone size: once
D gene: TRBD1
CDR3 protein: CASSWGQGGNTEAFF
CDR3 DNA: TGTGCCAGCAGTTGGGGACAGGGTGGGAACACTGAAGCTTTCTTT

V gene: TRBV6-1
J gene: TRBJ2-7
clone size: NA
D gene: TRBD1
CDR3 protein: CASSEVGTGAYEQYF
CDR3 DNA: TGTGCCAGCAGTGAAGTTGGGACAGGGGCCTACGAGCAGTACTTC

V gene: TRBV29-1
J gene: TRBJ1-1
clone size: NA
D gene: NA
CDR3 protein: CSVSPRNTEAFF
CDR3 DNA: TGCAGCGTGAGTCCGCGGAACACTGAAGCTTTCTTT

V gene: TRBV25-1
J gene: TRBJ2-5
clone size: NA
D gene: NA
CDR3 protein: CASSGAGALQETQYF
CDR3 DNA: TGTGCCAGCAGTGGGGCGGGGGCGCTTCAAGAGACCCAGTACTTC

V gene: TRBV4-1
J gene: TRBJ1-5
clone size: few
D gene: NA
CDR3 protein: CASSLRDSRSNQPQHF
CDR3 DNA: TGCGCCAGCAGTCTTCGGGACTCCCGGAGCAATCAGCCCCAGCATTTT

V gene: TRBV11-2
J gene: TRBJ2-4
clone size: NA
D gene: TRBD1
CDR3 protein: CASSPPIHRGGNIQYF
CDR3 DNA: TGTGCCAGCAGCCCACCAATCCACAGGGGTGGAAACATTCAGTACTTC

V gene: TRBV6-5
J gene: TRBJ2-3
clone size: NA
D gene: NA
CDR3 protein: CASSWGVGTDTQYF
CDR3 DNA: TGTGCCAGCAGCTGGGGGGTAGGCACAGATACGCAGTATTTT

V gene: TRBV7-6
J gene: TRBJ2-1
clone size: few
D gene: NA
CDR3 protein: CASASPSLTNEQFF
CDR3 DNA: TGTGCCAGCGCTTCCCCGAGTCTTACCAATGAGCAGTTCTTC

V gene: TRBV7-9
J gene: TRBJ2-3
clone size: NA
D gene: TRBD2
CDR3 protein: CASSLAGRADTQYF
CDR3 DNA: TGTGCCAGCAGCTTAGCCGGGAGGGCAGATACGCAGTATTTT

V gene: TRBV7-6
J gene: TRBJ2-2
clone size: few
D gene: NA
CDR3 protein: CASSLVGGSGTGELFF
CDR3 DNA: TGTGCCAGCAGCTTAGTAGGAGGGTCTGGCACCGGGGAGCTGTTTTTT

V gene: TRBV4-2
J gene: TRBJ1-2
clone size: once
D gene: NA
CDR3 protein: CASSQVERNYGYTF
CDR3 DNA: TGTGCCAGCAGCCAAGTCGAGAGAAACTATGGCTACACCTTC

V gene: TRBV18
J gene: TRBJ2-7
clone size: once
D gene: NA
CDR3 protein: CASSRQVVTYEQYF
CDR3 DNA: TGTGCCAGCTCACGGCAGGTCGTAACCTACGAGCAGTACTTC

V gene: TRBV6-6
J gene: TRBJ1-2
clone size: NA
D gene: TRBD1
CDR3 protein: CASSGTVTNYGYTF
CDR3 DNA: TGTGCCAGCAGTGGGACAGTTACTAACTATGGCTACACCTTC

V gene: TRBV5-1
J gene: TRBJ2-7
clone size: few
D gene: NA
CDR3 protein: CGSSPWGGSYEQYF
CDR3 DNA: TGCGGGAGCAGTCCCTGGGGAGGTTCCTACGAGCAGTACTTC

V gene: TRBV7-3
J gene: TRBJ2-5
clone size: NA
D gene: NA
CDR3 protein: CASSRGEEETQYF
CDR3 DNA: TGTGCCAGCAGCCGCGGGGAGGAAGAGACCCAGTACTTC

V gene: TRBV7-8
J gene: TRBJ2-2
clone size: NA
D gene: TRBD2
CDR3 protein: CASSPGGGSNTGELFF
CDR3 DNA: TGTGCCAGCAGCCCAGGCGGGGGGTCGAACACCGGGGAGCTGTTTTTT

V gene: TRBV7-9
J gene: TRBJ1-2
clone size: NA
D gene: NA
CDR3 protein: CASSLGSAERLRGYTF
CDR3 DNA: TGTGCCAGCAGCTTAGGGTCGGCTGAGCGACTCCGGGGCTACACCTTC

V gene: TRBV15
J gene: TRBJ1-1
clone size: once
D gene: TRBD1
CDR3 protein: CATSRAPYLRDRLAGAFF
CDR3 DNA: TGTGCCACCAGCAGAGCCCCATACCTAAGGGACAGGCTGGCTGGGGCTTTCTTT

V gene: TRBV6-5
J gene: TRBJ2-5
clone size: NA
D gene: NA
CDR3 protein: CASSYSNRWLETQYF
CDR3 DNA: TGTGCCAGCAGTTACTCGAACAGGTGGTTGGAGACCCAGTACTTC

V gene: TRBV21-1
J gene: TRBJ2-7
clone size: few
D gene: NA
CDR3 protein: CASSKPTGGSGYEQYF
CDR3 DNA: TGTGCCAGCAGCAAACCGACAGGGGGCAGTGGGTACGAGCAGTACTTC

V gene: TRBV30
J gene: TRBJ2-7
clone size: once
D gene: TRBD2
CDR3 protein: CAWSLRASGGYEQYF
CDR3 DNA: TGTGCCTGGAGTCTCCGGGCTAGCGGGGGCTACGAGCAGTACTTC

V gene: TRBV28
J gene: TRBJ1-5
clone size: NA
D gene: TRBD1
CDR3 protein: CASILDRANQPQHF
CDR3 DNA: TGTGCCAGCATCCTAGACAGGGCCAATCAGCCCCAGCATTTT

V gene: TRBV2
J gene: TRBJ2-5
clone size: NA
D gene: TRBD2
CDR3 protein: CASSEEIFSGGRETQYF
CDR3 DNA: TGTGCCAGCAGTGAAGAGATTTTTAGCGGGGGTCGCGAGACCCAGTACTTC

V gene: TRBV4-3
J gene: TRBJ2-2
clone size: few
D gene: TRBD2
CDR3 protein: CASSQEGRVGGTGELFF
CDR3 DNA: TGCGCCAGCAGCCAAGAAGGGCGGGTGGGGGGGACCGGGGAGCTGTTTTTT

V gene: TRBV18
J gene: TRBJ2-3
clone size: NA
D gene: NA
CDR3 protein: CASSPGAQGDTQYF
CDR3 DNA: TGTGCCAGCTCACCAGGGGCCCAAGGGGATACGCAGTATTTT

V gene: TRBV30
J gene: TRBJ2-2
clone size: NA
D gene: NA
CDR3 protein: CAWAGQSRELFF
CDR3 DNA: TGTGCCTGGGCTGGACAGTCCCGGGAGCTGTTTTTT

V gene: TRBV9
J gene: TRBJ2-3
clone size: NA
D gene: TRBD2
CDR3 protein: CASSPGGASTDTQYF
CDR3 DNA: TGTGCCAGCAGCCCGGGGGGGGCTAGCACAGATACGCAGTATTTT

V gene: TRBV7-2
J gene: TRBJ1-1
clone size: NA
D gene: NA
CDR3 protein: CASSQLGATNTEAFF
CDR3 DNA: TGTGCCAGCAGCCAGTTAGGAGCAACCAACACTGAAGCTTTCTTT

V gene: TRBV30
J gene: TRBJ1-5
clone size: NA
D gene: TRBD1
CDR3 protein: CAWSSGGGQPQHF
CDR3 DNA: TGTGCCTGGAGTTCAGGGGGCGGTCAGCCCCAGCATTTT

V gene: TRBV30
J gene: TRBJ1-2
clone size: NA
D gene: NA
CDR3 protein: CAWTLLGVANYGYTF
CDR3 DNA: TGTGCCTGGACCCTACTCGGGGTAGCTAACTATGGCTACACCTTC

V gene: TRBV7-6
J gene: TRBJ1-2
clone size: once
D gene: TRBD1
CDR3 protein: CASSLEAEDRGGYTF
CDR3 DNA: TGTGCCAGCAGCTTAGAGGCTGAGGACAGGGGAGGCTACACCTTC

V gene: TRBV7-6
J gene: TRBJ2-2
clone size: NA
D gene: NA
CDR3 protein: CAVAGPPNTGELFF
CDR3 DNA: TGTGCCGTCGCGGGTCCTCCGAACACCGGGGAGCTGTTTTTT

V gene: TRBV7-9
J gene: TRBJ2-7
clone size: NA
D gene: TRBD1
CDR3 protein: CASSLWDRAYEQYF
CDR3 DNA: TGTGCCAGCAGCTTGTGGGACAGGGCTTACGAGCAGTACTTC

V gene: TRBV19
J gene: TRBJ2-7
clone size: NA
D gene: TRBD2
CDR3 protein: CASSIGGSGSYEQYF
CDR3 DNA: TGTGCCAGTAGTATCGGGGGGAGTGGGTCCTACGAGCAGTACTTC

V gene: TRBV6-1
J gene: TRBJ1-1
clone size: NA
D gene: NA
CDR3 protein: CASSPTDRQNTEAFF
CDR3 DNA: TGTGCCAGCAGTCCTACAGACAGGCAGAACACTGAAGCTTTCTTT

V gene: TRBV7-8
J gene: TRBJ2-3
clone size: NA
D gene: NA
CDR3 protein: CASSLRWTPERTDTQYF
CDR3 DNA: TGTGCCAGCAGCTTACGCTGGACACCCGAACGCACAGATACGCAGTATTTT

V gene: TRBV2
J gene: TRBJ1-2
clone size: few
D gene: NA
CDR3 protein: CASRGRQYYTF
CDR3 DNA: TGTGCCAGCAGAGGGCGACAGTACTACACCTTC

V gene: TRBV10-1
J gene: TRBJ2-3
clone size: NA
D gene: TRBD2
CDR3 protein: CASSAAGGSTDTQYF
CDR3 DNA: TGCGCCAGCAGTGCGGCGGGGGGGAGCACAGATACGCAGTATTTT

V gene: TRBV5-4
J gene: TRBJ2-5
clone size: NA
D gene: TRBD2
CDR3 protein: CASSLSSGGGLETQYF
CDR3 DNA: TGTGCCAGCAGCTTGAGTAGCGGGGGGGGTCTAGAGACCCAGTACTTC

V gene: TRBV5-4
J gene: TRBJ2-7
clone size: NA
D gene: TRBD2
CDR3 protein: CASSKGTSGSSYEQYF
CDR3 DNA: TGTGCCAGCAGCAAGGGGACTAGCGGGTCCTCCTACGAGCAGTACTTC

V gene: TRBV19
J gene: TRBJ1-2
clone size: few
D gene: NA
CDR3 protein: CASSIFGLIYGYTF
CDR3 DNA: TGTGCCAGTAGTATCTTCGGACTCATCTATGGCTACACCTTC

V gene: TRBV19
J gene: TRBJ1-5
clone size: NA
D gene: TRBD1
CDR3 protein: CASSRDRAQPQHF
CDR3 DNA: TGTGCCAGTAGTAGGGACAGGGCTCAGCCCCAGCATTTT

V gene: TRBV5-1
J gene: TRBJ1-1
clone size: NA
D gene: TRBD1
CDR3 protein: CASSRQTGGSTEAFF
CDR3 DNA: TGCGCCAGCAGCCGTCAGACAGGGGGGAGCACTGAAGCTTTCTTT

V gene: TRBV7-3
J gene: TRBJ2-7
clone size: NA
D gene: NA
CDR3 protein: CASSPAHRDEQYF
CDR3 DNA: TGTGCCAGCAGCCCCGCCCACAGGGACGAGCAGTACTTC

V gene: TRBV5-1
J gene: TRBJ1-6
clone size: NA
D gene: NA
CDR3 protein: CASSLAGNSFNSPLHF
CDR3 DNA: TGCGCCAGCAGCTTGGCAGGGAACTCTTTTAATTCACCCCTCCACTTT

V gene: TRBV29-1
J gene: TRBJ1-2
clone size: NA
D gene: TRBD1
CDR3 protein: CSALQGAPIYGYTF
CDR3 DNA: TGCAGCGCGTTACAGGGGGCTCCTATATATGGCTACACCTTC

V gene: TRBV4-1
J gene: TRBJ1-4
clone size: NA
D gene: TRBD1
CDR3 protein: CASSQVIGTGGLTNEKLFF
CDR3 DNA: TGCGCCAGCAGCCAAGTTATAGGGACAGGGGGGCTAACTAATGAAAAACTGTTTTTT

V gene: TRBV7-3
J gene: TRBJ2-2
clone size: NA
D gene: TRBD2
CDR3 protein: CASSSRLAGGAGELFF
CDR3 DNA: TGTGCCAGCAGCTCAAGACTAGCGGGGGGAGCCGGGGAGCTGTTTTTT

V gene: TRBV29-1
J gene: TRBJ1-2
clone size: once
D gene: NA
CDR3 protein: CSATSRAGADGYTF
CDR3 DNA: TGCAGCGCCACAAGCAGGGCAGGCGCTGATGGCTACACCTTC

V gene: TRBV4-1
J gene: TRBJ2-7
clone size: NA
D gene: TRBD1
CDR3 protein: CASSQAGTGIYEQYF
CDR3 DNA: TGCGCCAGCAGCCAAGCCGGGACAGGGATCTACGAGCAGTACTTC

V gene: TRBV7-3
J gene: TRBJ2-7
clone size: NA
D gene: TRBD1
CDR3 protein: CASSLTQGVGYEQYF
CDR3 DNA: TGTGCCAGCAGCTTAACACAGGGGGTAGGGTACGAGCAGTACTTC

V gene: TRBV7-3
J gene: TRBJ2-7
clone size: NA
D gene: TRBD2
CDR3 protein: CASSLTGGSYEQYF
CDR3 DNA: TGTGCCAGCAGCTTAACGGGGGGGTCCTACGAGCAGTACTTC